This TCR beta chain is from a study of tissue T cells after allogeneic stem cell transplantation. Study-wide findings and caveats: Within patients, tissue anatomy strongly shaped TCR repertoire composition.

This table comes from immunoSEQ multiplex PCR, and its TCRdb copy is limited to in-frame clones, with some not included. The sample has roughly 670 clones, approximately 38% seen once. There are a few counts of this clone. The antigen remains unidentified. This receptor was taken from a female patient between 40 and 69 years old with steroid-refractory graft-versus-host disease after an allogeneic stem cell transplant. A subset of T cells may come from the graft donor. The sample here was descending colon tissue, taken at autopsy.

The chain's CDR3 is CATQLAAQETQYF. CDR3 bases: TGTGCCACCCAACTAGCGGCCCAAGAGACCCAGTACTTC. The chain joins TRBV10-3 to TRBJ2-5; 8 nucleotides match TRBD2. The CDR3 is 13 amino acids. The V gene's germline CDR1 is ENHRY and CDR2 SYGVKD. With 10 bases clipped from V and 1 base from J, the junction kept 5 bases outside the gene matches.